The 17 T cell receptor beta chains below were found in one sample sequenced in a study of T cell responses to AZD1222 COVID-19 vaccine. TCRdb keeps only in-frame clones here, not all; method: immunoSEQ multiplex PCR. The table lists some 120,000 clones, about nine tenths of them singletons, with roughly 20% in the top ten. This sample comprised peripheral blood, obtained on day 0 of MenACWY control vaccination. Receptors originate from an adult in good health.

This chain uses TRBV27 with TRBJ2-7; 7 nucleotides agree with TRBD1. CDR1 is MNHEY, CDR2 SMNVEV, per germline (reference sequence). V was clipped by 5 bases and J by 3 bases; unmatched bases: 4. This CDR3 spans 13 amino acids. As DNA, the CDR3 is TGTGCCAGCAGTAGGGGGCAAATCTACGAGCAGTACTTC. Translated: CASSRGQIYEQYF.

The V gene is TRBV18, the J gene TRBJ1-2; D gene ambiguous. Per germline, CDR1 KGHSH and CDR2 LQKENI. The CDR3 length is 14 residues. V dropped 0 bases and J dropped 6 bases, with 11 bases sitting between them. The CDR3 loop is CASSPPSRRDGYTF. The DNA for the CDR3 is TGTGCCAGCTCACCACCGTCCAGGAGGGATGGCTACACCTTC. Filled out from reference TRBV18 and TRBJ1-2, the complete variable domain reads NAGVMQNPRHLVRRRGQEARLRCSPMKGHSHVYWYRQLPEEGLKFMVYLQKENIIDESGMPKERFSAEFPKEGPSILRIQQVVRGDSAAYFCASSPPSRRDGYTFGSGTRLTVV.

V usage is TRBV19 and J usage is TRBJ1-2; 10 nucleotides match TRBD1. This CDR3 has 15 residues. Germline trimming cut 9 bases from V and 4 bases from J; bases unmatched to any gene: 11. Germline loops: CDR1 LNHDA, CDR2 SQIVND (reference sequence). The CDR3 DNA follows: TGTGCCAGCAGCCCGGGGGACAGGGGACTCTATGGCTACACCTTC. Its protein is CASSPGDRGLYGYTF.

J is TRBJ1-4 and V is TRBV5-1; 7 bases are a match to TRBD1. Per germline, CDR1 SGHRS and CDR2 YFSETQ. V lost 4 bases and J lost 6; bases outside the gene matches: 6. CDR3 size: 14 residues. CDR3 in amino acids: CASSPSQGDEKLFF. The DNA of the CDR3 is TGCGCCAGCAGCCCTAGTCAGGGGGATGAAAAACTGTTTTTT.

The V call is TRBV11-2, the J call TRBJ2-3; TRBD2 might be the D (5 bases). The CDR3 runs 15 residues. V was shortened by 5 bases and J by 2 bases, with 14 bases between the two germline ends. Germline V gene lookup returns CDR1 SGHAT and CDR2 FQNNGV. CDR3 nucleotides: TGTGCCAGCAGCCTCCCGGCGGGTGTCACAGATACGCAGTATTTT. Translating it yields CASSLPAGVTDTQYF.

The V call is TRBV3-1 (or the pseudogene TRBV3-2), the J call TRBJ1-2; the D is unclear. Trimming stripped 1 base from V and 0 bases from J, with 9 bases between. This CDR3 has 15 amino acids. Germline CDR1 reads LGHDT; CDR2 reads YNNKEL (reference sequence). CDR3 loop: CASSQGSQANYGYTF. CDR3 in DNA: TGTGCCAGCAGCCAAGGTTCTCAGGCTAACTATGGCTACACCTTC.

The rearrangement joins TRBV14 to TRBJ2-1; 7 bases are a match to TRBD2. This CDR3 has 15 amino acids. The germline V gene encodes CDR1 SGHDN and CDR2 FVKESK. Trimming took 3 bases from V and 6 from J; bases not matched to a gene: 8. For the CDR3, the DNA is TGTGCCAGCAGCCAGGACGGGGGGTTCGGCAATGAGCAGTTCTTC. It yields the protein CASSQDGGFGNEQFF.

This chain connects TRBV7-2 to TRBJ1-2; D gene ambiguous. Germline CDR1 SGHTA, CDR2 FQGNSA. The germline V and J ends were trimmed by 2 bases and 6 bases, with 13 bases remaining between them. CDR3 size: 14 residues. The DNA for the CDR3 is TGTGCCAGCAGCTTACGATCCCCCGTAGATGGCTACACCTTC. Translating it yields CASSLRSPVDGYTF.

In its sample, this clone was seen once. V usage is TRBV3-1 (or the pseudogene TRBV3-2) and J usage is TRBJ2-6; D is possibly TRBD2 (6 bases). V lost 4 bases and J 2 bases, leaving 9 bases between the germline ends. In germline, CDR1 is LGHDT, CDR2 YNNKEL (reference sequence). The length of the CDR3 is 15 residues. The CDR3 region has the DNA TGTGCCAGCAGCCGCGGGACCGCTGGGGCCAACGTCCTGACTTTC. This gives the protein CASSRGTAGANVLTF.

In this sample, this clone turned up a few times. DNA for the CDR3: TGCGCCACCCGGACTGGAAACACCATATATTTT. Translation: CATRTGNTIYF. This rearrangement joins TRBV4-1 to TRBJ1-3; D call uncertain. This CDR3 contains 11 residues. Germline CDR1 is MGHRA and CDR2 is YSYEKL. Trimming took off 10 bases at V and 2 bases at J, with 6 bases between the two ends.

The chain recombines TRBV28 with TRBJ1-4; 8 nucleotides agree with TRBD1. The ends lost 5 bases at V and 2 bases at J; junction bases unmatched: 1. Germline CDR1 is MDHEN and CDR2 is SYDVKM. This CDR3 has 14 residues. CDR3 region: CASSRTGTNEKLFF. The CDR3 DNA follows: TGTGCCAGCAGTCGGACAGGGACTAATGAAAAACTGTTTTTT.

CDR3 bases: TGTGCCACCCCTTGGGGGGGGAAAAACATTCAGTACTTC. Translation gives CATPWGGKNIQYF. V and J are TRBV5-8 and TRBJ2-4; 7 nucleotides match TRBD2. V was pared by 9 bases and J by 4 bases, with 7 bases of the junction left unmatched. Germline CDR1 reads SGHTS; CDR2 reads YDEGEE. The CDR3 consists of 13 residues. Based on the CDR3 plus reference TRBV5-8 and TRBJ2-4, the full variable domain is EAGVTQSPTHLIKTRGQQATLRCSPISGHTSVYWYQQALGLGLQFLLWYDEGEERNRGNFPPRFSGRQFPNYSSELNVNALELEDSALYLCATPWGGKNIQYFGAGTRLSVL.

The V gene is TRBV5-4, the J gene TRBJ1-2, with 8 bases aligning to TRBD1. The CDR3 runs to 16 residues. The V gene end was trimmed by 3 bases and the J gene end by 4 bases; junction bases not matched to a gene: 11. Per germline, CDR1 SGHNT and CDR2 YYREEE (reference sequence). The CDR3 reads CASSSAQGDAFYGYTF. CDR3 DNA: TGTGCCAGCAGCTCGGCACAGGGGGACGCCTTCTATGGCTACACCTTC.

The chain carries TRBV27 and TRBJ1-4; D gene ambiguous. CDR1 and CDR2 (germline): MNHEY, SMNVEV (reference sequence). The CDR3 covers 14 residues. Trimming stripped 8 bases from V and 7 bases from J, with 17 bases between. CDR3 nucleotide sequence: TGTGCCAGCGGGCCGGGCCCCGCAATTGAAAAACTGTTTTTT. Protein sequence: CASGPGPAIEKLFF.

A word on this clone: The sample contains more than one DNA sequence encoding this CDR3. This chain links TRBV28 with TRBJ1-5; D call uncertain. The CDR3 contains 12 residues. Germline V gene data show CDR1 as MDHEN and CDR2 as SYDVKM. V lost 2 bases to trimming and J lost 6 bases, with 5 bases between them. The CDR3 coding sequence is TGTGCCAGCAGTTTAGGAGGTCAGCCCCAGCATTTT. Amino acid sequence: CASSLGGQPQHF.

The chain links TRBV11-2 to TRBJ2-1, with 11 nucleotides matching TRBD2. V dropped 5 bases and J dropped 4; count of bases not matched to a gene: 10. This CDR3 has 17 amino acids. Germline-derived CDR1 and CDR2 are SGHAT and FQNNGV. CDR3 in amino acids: CASSPRASGRIYNEQFF. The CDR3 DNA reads TGTGCCAGCAGCCCCCGGGCTAGCGGGAGGATTTACAATGAGCAGTTCTTC.

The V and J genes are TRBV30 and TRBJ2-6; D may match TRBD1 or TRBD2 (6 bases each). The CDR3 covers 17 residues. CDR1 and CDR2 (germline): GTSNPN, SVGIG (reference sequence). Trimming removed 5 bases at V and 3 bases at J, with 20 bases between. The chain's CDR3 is CAWAPQGLRNGANVLTF. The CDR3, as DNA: TGTGCCTGGGCCCCACAGGGACTTCGAAATGGGGCCAACGTCCTGACTTTC.